Reported below is one T cell receptor (beta chain). These data come from a study of blood T cell repertoires in COVID-19. Sequencing was performed with immunoSEQ multiplex PCR; in TCRdb, only in-frame clones are kept and a portion is missing. Among a few hundred thousand clones listed, around 90% were seen once. The sequence was collected from a man older than 75 with acute or convalescent COVID-19. The sequenced sample consisted of peripheral blood.

This chain's CDR3 is CASSLWAGAYNEQFF. CDR3 bases: TGTGCCAGCAGCTTATGGGCAGGGGCCTACAATGAGCAGTTCTTC. The rearrangement uses TRBV7-9 and TRBJ2-1, with a tentative D call TRBD1 (6 bases). Trimming cost V 2 bases and J 2 bases, with 10 bases left between them. This CDR3 region has 15 residues. CDR1 is SEHNR, CDR2 FQNEAQ, per germline (reference sequence).